Sequencing of this T cell receptor beta chain was carried out in a study of sequential checkpoint blockade in melanoma. Study at large: Both treatment sequences were followed by maintenance nivolumab.

Treatment here: randomized to nivolumab then ipilimumab (arm A) or the reverse (arm B). No patient had prior DNA-damaging chemotherapy. Live CD3+CD8+ CD19− CD56− cells were sorted from PBMCs. Trimming left V 2 bases short and J 1 base short, with 8 bases between. Germline CDR1 ENHRY, CDR2 SYGVKD. The CDR3 is 14 amino acids. The data were produced by immunoSEQ multiplex PCR, yet TCRdb's version contains in-frame clones alone and is incomplete. The sample yields about 21,000 clones, roughly 80% seen once. The starting material was CD8+ T cells sorted from blood (inferred from file names), obtained from a patient given nivolumab and ipilimumab in sequence. This clonotype originated in a human donor with melanoma. This chain links TRBV10-3 with TRBJ1-1, with no clear D. CDR3 protein: CAISEGEGNTEAFF. The CDR3 DNA is TGTGCCATCAGTGAGGGGGAGGGGAACACTGAAGCTTTCTTT.